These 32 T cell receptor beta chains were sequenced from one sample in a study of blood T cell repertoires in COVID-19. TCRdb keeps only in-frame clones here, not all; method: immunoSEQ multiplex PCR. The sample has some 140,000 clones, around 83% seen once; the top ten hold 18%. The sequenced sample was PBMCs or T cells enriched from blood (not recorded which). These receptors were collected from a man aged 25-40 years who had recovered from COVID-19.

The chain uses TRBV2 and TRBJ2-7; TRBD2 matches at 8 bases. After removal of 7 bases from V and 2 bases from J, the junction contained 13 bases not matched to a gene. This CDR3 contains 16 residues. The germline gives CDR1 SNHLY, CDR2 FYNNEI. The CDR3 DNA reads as TGTGCCAGCAAGCTAGCGGGTTCAGGCAGGACCTACGAGCAGTACTTC. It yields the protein CASKLAGSGRTYEQYF.

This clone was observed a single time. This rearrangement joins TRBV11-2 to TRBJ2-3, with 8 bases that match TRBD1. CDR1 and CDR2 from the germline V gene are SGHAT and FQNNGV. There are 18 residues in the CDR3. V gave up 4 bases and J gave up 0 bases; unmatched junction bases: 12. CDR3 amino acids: CASSSGSKTGASTDTQYF. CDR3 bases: TGTGCCAGCAGCTCGGGATCCAAGACAGGGGCGAGCACAGATACGCAGTATTTT. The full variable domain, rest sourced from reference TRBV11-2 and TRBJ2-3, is EAGVAQSPRYKIIEKRQSVAFWCNPISGHATLYWYQQILGQGPKLLIQFQNNGVVDDSQLPKDRFSAERLKGVDSTLKIQPAKLEDSAVYLCASSSGSKTGASTDTQYFGPGTRLTVL.

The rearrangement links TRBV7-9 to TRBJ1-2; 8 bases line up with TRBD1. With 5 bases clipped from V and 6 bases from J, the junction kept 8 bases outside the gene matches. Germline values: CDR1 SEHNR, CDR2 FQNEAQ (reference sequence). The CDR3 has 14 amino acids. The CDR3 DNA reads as TGTGCCAGCAGCCCAGGACAGGGTGACCATGGCTACACCTTC. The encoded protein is CASSPGQGDHGYTF.

The CDR3 protein is CAISEFKNSNQPQHF. CDR3 nucleotides: TGTGCCATCAGTGAGTTCAAAAATAGCAATCAGCCCCAGCATTTT. V and J are TRBV10-3 and TRBJ1-5; D is ambiguous. Trimming pared 1 base from V and 0 bases from J, leaving 7 bases between. Germline assignment: CDR1 ENHRY and CDR2 SYGVKD. This CDR3 has 15 residues.

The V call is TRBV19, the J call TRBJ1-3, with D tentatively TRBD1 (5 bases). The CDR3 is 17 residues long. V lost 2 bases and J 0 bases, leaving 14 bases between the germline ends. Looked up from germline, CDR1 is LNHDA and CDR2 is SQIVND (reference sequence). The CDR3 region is CASSIYQGISSGNTIYF. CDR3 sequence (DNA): TGTGCCAGTAGTATATACCAGGGAATAAGCTCTGGAAACACCATATATTTT.

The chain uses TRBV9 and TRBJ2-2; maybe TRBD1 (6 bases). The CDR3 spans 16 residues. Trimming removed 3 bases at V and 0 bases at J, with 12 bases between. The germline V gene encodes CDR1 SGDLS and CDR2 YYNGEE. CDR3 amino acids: CASSATGTSNTGELFF. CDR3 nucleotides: TGTGCCAGCAGCGCAACCGGGACATCGAACACCGGGGAGCTGTTTTTT.

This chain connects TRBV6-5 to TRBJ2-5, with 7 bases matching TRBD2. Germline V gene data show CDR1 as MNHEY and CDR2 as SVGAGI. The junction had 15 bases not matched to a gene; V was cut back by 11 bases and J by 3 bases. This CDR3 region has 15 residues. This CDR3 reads CAASPPGGRKETQYF. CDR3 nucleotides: TGTGCCGCCTCCCCCCCCGGCGGGAGAAAAGAGACCCAGTACTTC.

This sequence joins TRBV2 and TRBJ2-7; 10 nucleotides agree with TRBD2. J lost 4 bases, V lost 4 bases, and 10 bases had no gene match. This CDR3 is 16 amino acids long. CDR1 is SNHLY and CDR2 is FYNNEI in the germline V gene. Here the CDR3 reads CASSASGVAGGYEQYV. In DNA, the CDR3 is TGTGCCAGCAGTGCATCAGGCGTAGCGGGGGGATACGAGCAGTACGTC.

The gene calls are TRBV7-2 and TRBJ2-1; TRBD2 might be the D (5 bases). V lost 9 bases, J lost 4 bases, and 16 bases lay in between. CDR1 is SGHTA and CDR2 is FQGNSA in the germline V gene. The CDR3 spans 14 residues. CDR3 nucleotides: TGTGCCAGAGAGTATACGGGAACATACAATGAGCAGTTCTTC. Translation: CAREYTGTYNEQFF.

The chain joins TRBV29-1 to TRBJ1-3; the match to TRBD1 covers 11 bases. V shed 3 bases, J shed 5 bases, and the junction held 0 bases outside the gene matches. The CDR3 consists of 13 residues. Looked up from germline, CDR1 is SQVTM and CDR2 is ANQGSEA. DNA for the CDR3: TGCAGCGTTGAGGACAGGGGGCGAAACACCATATATTTT. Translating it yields CSVEDRGRNTIYF.

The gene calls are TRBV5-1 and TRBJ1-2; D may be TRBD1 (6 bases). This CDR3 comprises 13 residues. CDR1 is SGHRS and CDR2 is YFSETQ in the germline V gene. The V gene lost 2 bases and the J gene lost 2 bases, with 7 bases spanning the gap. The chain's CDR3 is CASSFDRNYGYTF. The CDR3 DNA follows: TGCGCCAGCAGCTTTGACAGGAACTATGGCTACACCTTC.

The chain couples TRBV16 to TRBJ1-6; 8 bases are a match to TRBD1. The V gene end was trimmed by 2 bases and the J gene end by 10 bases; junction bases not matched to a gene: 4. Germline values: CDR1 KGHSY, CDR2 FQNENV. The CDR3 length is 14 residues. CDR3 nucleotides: TGTGCCAGCAGCCAAACAGGGGGTCAATCACCCCTCCACTTT. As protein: CASSQTGGQSPLHF.

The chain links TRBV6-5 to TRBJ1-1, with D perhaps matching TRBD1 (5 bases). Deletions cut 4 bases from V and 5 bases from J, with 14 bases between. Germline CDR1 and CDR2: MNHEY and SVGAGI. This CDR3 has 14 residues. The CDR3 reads CASSSWRGETEAFF. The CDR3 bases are TGTGCCAGCAGTTCCTGGAGGGGAGAGACTGAAGCTTTCTTT.

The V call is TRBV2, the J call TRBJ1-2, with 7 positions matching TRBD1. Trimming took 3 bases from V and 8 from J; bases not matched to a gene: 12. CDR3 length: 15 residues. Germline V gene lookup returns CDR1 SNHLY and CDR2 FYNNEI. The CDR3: CASSDPTGFSGGYTF. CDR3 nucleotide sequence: TGTGCCAGCAGTGACCCGACAGGGTTTTCTGGCGGCTACACCTTC.

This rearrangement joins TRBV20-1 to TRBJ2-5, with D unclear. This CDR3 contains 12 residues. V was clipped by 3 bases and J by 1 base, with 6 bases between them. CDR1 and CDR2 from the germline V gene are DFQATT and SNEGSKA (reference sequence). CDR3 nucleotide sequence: TGCAGTGCTAGTCGCAGCCAAGAGACCCAGTACTTC. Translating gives CSASRSQETQYF.

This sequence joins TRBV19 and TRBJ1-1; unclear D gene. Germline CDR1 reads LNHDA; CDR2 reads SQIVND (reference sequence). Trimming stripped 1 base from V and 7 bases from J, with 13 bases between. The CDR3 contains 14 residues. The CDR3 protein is CASSIGLAELEAFF. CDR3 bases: TGTGCCAGTAGTATAGGGCTTGCGGAACTTGAAGCTTTCTTT.

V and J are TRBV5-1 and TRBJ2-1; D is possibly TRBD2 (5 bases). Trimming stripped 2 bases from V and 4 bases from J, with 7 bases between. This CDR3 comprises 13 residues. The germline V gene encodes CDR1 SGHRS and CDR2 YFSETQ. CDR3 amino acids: CASSLTGYNEQFF. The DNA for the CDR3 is TGCGCCAGCAGCTTAACGGGATACAATGAGCAGTTCTTC.

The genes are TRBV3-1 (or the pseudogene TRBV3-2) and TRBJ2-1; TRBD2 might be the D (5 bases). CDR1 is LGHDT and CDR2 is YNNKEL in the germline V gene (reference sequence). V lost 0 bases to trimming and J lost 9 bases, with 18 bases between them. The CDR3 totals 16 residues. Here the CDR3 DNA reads TGTGCCAGCAGCCAAGACTCGGGCGAAAGTGCGGGTGAGCAGTTCTTC. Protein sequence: CASSQDSGESAGEQFF.

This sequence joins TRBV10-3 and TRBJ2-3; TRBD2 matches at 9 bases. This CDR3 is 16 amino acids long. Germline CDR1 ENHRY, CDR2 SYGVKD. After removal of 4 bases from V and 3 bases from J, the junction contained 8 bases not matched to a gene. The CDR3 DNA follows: TGTGCCATCAGTGGGCTCGGACTAGCGTTGACAGATACGCAGTATTTT. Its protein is CAISGLGLALTDTQYF.

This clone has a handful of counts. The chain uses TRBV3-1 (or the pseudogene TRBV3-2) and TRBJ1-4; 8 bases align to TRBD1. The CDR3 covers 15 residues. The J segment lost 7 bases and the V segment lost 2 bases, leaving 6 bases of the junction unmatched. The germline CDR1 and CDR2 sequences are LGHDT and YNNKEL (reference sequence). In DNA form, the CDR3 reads TGTGCCAGCAGCCAATTCAGGGGGCCCTTTGAAAAACTGTTTTTT. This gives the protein CASSQFRGPFEKLFF.

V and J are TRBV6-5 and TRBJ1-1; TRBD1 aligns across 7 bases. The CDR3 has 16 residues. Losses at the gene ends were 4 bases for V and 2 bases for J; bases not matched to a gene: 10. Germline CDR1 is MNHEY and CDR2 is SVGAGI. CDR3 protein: CASSSLGAGGNTEAFF. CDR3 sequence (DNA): TGTGCCAGCAGTTCCCTAGGGGCAGGGGGAAACACTGAAGCTTTCTTT.

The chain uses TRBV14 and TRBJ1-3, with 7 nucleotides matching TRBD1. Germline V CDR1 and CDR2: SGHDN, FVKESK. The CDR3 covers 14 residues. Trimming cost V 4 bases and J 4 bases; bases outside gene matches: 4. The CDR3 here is CASSPQGMGNTIYF. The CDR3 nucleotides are TGTGCCAGCAGCCCACAGGGGATGGGAAACACCATATATTTT.

The CDR3 region is CASNASSGDYEQYV. CDR3 nucleotide sequence: TGTGCCAGTAACGCATCTAGCGGGGACTACGAGCAGTACGTC. The chain combines TRBV19 with TRBJ2-7, with 9 bases aligning to TRBD2. CDR3 size: 14 residues. Germline V gene lookup returns CDR1 LNHDA and CDR2 SQIVND (reference sequence). V lost 7 bases to trimming and J lost 3 bases; unmatched junction nucleotides: 7.

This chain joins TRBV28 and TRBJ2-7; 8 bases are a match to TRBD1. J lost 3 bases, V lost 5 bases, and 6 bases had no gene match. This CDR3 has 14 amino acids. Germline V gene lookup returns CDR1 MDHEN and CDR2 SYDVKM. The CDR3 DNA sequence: TGTGCCAGCAGTCCCGGACAGGGAGGCTACGAGCAGTACTTC. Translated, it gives CASSPGQGGYEQYF.

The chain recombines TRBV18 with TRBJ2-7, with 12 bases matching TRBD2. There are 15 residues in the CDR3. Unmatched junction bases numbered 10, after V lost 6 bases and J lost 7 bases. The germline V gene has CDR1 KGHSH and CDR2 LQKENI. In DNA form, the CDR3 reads TGTGCCAGCTCTAGACTAGCGGGAGTCCTTGGGGAGCAGTACTTC. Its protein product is CASSRLAGVLGEQYF.

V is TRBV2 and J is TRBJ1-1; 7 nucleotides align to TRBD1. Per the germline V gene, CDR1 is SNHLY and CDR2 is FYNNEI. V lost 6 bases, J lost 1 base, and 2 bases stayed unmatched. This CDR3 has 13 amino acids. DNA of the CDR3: TGTGCCAGCAGGGACAGGCAGAACACTGAAGCTTTCTTT. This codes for CASRDRQNTEAFF.

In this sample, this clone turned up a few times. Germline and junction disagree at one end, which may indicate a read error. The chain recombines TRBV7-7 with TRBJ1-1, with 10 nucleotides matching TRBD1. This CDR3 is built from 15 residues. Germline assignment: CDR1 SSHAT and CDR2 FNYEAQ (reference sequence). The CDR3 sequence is CASSLGTGEKAEAFF. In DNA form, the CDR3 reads TGTGCTAGCAGCTTAGGGACAGGGGAAAAGGCTGAAGCTTTCTTT.

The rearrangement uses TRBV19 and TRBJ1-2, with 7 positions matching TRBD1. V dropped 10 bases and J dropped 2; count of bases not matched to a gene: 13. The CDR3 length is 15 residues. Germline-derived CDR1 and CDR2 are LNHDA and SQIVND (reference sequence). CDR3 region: CATRGPTGVNYGYTF. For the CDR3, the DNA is TGTGCCACCAGGGGTCCAACAGGGGTGAACTATGGCTACACCTTC.

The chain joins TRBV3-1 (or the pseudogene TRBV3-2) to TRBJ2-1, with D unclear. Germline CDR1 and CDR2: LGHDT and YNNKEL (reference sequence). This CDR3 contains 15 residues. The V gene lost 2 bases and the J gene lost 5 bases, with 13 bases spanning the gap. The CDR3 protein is CASSQSQTANNEQFF. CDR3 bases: TGTGCCAGCAGCCAATCTCAGACTGCAAACAATGAGCAGTTCTTC.

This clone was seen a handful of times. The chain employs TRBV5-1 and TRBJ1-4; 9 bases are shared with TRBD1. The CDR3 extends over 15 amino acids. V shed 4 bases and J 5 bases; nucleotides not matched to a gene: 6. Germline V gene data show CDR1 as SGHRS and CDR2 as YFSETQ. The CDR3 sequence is CASSTTGTGNEKLFF. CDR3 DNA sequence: TGCGCCAGCAGCACTACCGGGACAGGGAATGAAAAACTGTTTTTT.

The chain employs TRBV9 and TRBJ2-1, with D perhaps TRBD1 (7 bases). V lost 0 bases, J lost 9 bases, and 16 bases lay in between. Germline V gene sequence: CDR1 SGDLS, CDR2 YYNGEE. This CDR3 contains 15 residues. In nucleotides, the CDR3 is TGTGCCAGCAGCGTAGGTGGGCAGGGGGGCGGTGAGCAGTTCTTC. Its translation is CASSVGGQGGGEQFF.

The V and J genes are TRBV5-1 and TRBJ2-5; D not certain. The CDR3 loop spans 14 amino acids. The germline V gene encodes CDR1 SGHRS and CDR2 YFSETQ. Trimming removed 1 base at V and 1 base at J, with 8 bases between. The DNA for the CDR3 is TGCGCCAGCAGCTTGATGAGTCTCCAAGAGACCCAGTACTTC. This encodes CASSLMSLQETQYF.